This T cell receptor beta chain was identified in a study of CXCR3-negative and CXCR3-positive naive CD8 T cells. General study findings and limits: CXCR3-negative naive cells had less hydrophobic TRB CDR3s than did CXCR3-positive naive cells. From TRB CDR3 properties, TCR strength was inferred; surface CD5 did not differ between naive subsets.

The CDR3 has 12 amino acids. CDR1 SEHNR and CDR2 FQNEAQ come from the germline V gene (reference sequence). About this clonotype itself: Its antigen is not identified.

It was by 5' RACE with UMI labels that the TRB cDNA libraries were prepared. Reprocessing the 5' RACE reads, TCRdb reports a single entry for every CDR3 protein and omits DNA. The data show more than 80,000 distinct CDR3 sequences, and the top ten clones hold about 0.8%. The specimen was naive CXCR3+ CD8+ T cells from blood. Subset specified: CD45RO-CCR7+CD27+CD95- naive CD8+ T cells expressing CXCR3 (TNR3+). The V call is TRBV7-9, the J call TRBJ1-1; with no DNA, the TCRdb D assignment of TRBD1 cannot be verified. This TCR was recovered from a human donor in good health. Some clones in this sample may be carry-over from other donors' samples. This CDR3 is CASGGQGTEAFF.